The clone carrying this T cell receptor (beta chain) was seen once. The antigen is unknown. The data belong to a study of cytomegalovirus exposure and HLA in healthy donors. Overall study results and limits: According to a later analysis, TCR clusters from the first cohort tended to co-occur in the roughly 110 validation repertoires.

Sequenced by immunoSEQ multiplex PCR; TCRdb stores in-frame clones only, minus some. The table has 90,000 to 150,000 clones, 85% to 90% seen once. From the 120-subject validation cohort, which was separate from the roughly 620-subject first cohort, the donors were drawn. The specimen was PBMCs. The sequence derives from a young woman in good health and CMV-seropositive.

This CDR3 reads CASSLGQGAETDTQYF. CDR3 nucleotide sequence: TGCGCCAGCAGCCTTGGACAGGGGGCTGAGACAGATACGCAGTATTTT. The genes are TRBV5-1 and TRBJ2-3; 11 bases line up with TRBD1. The V gene's germline CDR1 is SGHRS and CDR2 YFSETQ. CDR3 length equals 16 residues. With 4 bases clipped from V and 3 bases from J, the junction kept 7 bases outside the gene matches.